One sample yielded the 25 T cell receptor beta chains listed below, sequenced in a study of siplizumab effects on memory and regulatory T cells. Using immunoSEQ multiplex PCR, the repertoire was profiled, and TCRdb retains in-frame clones only, with some absent. The sample consists of over 11,000 clones, approximately 49% of them appearing once. Cells from the mixed lymphocyte reaction underwent coculture for five to six days at 37 degrees C. No antigen has been assigned to these receptors. The sequencing input was CFSE-low (dividing) CD4+ T cells sorted from an allogeneic mixed lymphocyte reaction. The receptor source for this set is a human donor in good health; the cells came from an allogeneic mixed lymphocyte reaction.

The chain has TRBV6-1 and TRBJ2-2; the D gene could be TRBD1 or TRBD2 (5 bases each). This CDR3 region has 15 residues. V lost 1 base, J lost 4 bases, and 10 bases lay in between. Per germline, CDR1 MNHNS and CDR2 SASEGT. CDR3 coding DNA: TGTGCCAGCAGTGAAGTAGGGGCGGGCACCGGGGAGCTGTTTTTT. It yields the protein CASSEVGAGTGELFF.

The chain couples TRBV27 to TRBJ1-2, with a tentative D call TRBD1 (5 bases). Germline loops: CDR1 MNHEY, CDR2 SMNVEV (reference sequence). This CDR3 comprises 13 residues. Trimming stripped 2 bases from V and 7 bases from J, with 11 bases between. The CDR3 region is CASSLKGAGGYTF. The CDR3 DNA is TGTGCCAGCAGTTTAAAAGGGGCAGGTGGCTACACCTTC.

The DNA for the CDR3 is TGCGCCAGCAGCAGACAGGGGGCTTCTGGGAATGAGCAGTTCTTC. This codes for CASSRQGASGNEQFF. The chain has TRBV5-1 and TRBJ2-1; 10 bases fit TRBD1. CDR3 length: 15 residues. Germline V gives CDR1 SGHRS, CDR2 YFSETQ. V shed 4 bases, J shed 7 bases, and the junction held 8 bases outside the gene matches.

This clone has just a few counts. This chain links TRBV11-1 with TRBJ2-3, with a weak D call TRBD2 (5 bases). Trimming left V 3 bases short and J 3 bases short, with 10 bases between. CDR3 length: 14 amino acids. Germline V gives CDR1 SGHAT, CDR2 FQDESV (reference sequence). The chain's CDR3 is CASSFSEGTDTQYF. The CDR3 DNA reads as TGTGCCAGCAGCTTTTCCGAGGGAACAGATACGCAGTATTTT.

As for this clone: This sample also contains other DNA sequences that code for the same CDR3. The V gene is TRBV6-6, the J gene TRBJ1-2; D might be TRBD1 (6 bases). Germline CDR1 reads MNHNY; CDR2 reads SVGAGI (reference sequence). The length of the CDR3 is 14 residues. V lost 5 bases and J lost 7, with 17 bases in between. The CDR3 region is CASSPPEGGGGYTF. In DNA form, the CDR3 reads TGTGCCAGCAGTCCACCGGAAGGAGGGGGTGGCTACACCTTC.

The chain carries TRBV7-2 and TRBJ2-3; D gene uncertain. Germline V gene sequence: CDR1 SGHTA, CDR2 FQGNSA. This CDR3 is built from 12 residues. The V gene lost 0 bases and the J gene lost 6 bases, with 4 bases spanning the gap. CDR3 in DNA: TGTGCCAGCAGCTTAGCGCTGGATACGCAGTATTTT. Encoded protein: CASSLALDTQYF.

This clone was counted a few times. This chain links TRBV7-2 with TRBJ1-2, with D perhaps matching TRBD1 (6 bases). The CDR3 consists of 14 residues. Deletions cut 1 base from V and 4 bases from J, with 10 bases between. Per germline, CDR1 SGHTA and CDR2 FQGNSA. CDR3 residues: CASSLDGGAYGYTF. Written as DNA, the CDR3 is TGTGCCAGCAGCTTAGACGGGGGCGCCTATGGCTACACCTTC.

The chain links TRBV6-6 to TRBJ1-2; no definite D call. Germline V CDR1 and CDR2: MNHNY, SVGAGI (reference sequence). V was trimmed by 11 bases and J by 4 bases, leaving 11 bases between them. This CDR3 comprises 11 residues. CDR3 sequence reads: CASAAAYGYTF. CDR3 in DNA: TGTGCCTCCGCGGCAGCCTATGGCTACACCTTC.

There are a few counts of this clone. The J gene is TRBJ2-1, the V gene TRBV9; TRBD2 matches at 7 bases. This CDR3 spans 15 amino acids. The germline V gene has CDR1 SGDLS and CDR2 YYNGEE. V lost 0 bases to trimming and J lost 4 bases; unmatched junction nucleotides: 4. CDR3: CASSVGAGEYNEQFF. CDR3 nucleotides: TGTGCCAGCAGCGTAGGGGCGGGGGAATACAATGAGCAGTTCTTC.

J is TRBJ2-3 and V is TRBV5-1; no clear D gene. Germline lookup yields CDR1 SGHRS and CDR2 YFSETQ. Trimming removed 0 bases from V and 5 bases from J, with 10 bases in between. This CDR3 region has 14 residues. The CDR3 nucleotides read TGCGCCAGCAGCTTGGGATGGGTAGGAGATACGCAGTATTTT. Translating gives CASSLGWVGDTQYF.

V gene TRBV6-1 combines with J gene TRBJ2-5; tentative D call: TRBD2 (5 bases). V lost 3 bases, J lost 4 bases, and 12 bases lay in between. Germline CDR1 reads MNHNS; CDR2 reads SASEGT. The CDR3 spans 14 residues. The CDR3, as DNA: TGTGCCAGCAGTGAGACGCTAGCCTTAGAGACCCAGTACTTC. Its translation is CASSETLALETQYF.

The chain employs TRBV5-1 and TRBJ1-3; D not resolved. The CDR3 runs 13 residues. The germline gives CDR1 SGHRS, CDR2 YFSETQ. V lost 6 bases and J 0 bases, leaving 7 bases between the germline ends. CDR3 bases: TGCGCCAGCAAACGGGACTCTGGAAACACCATATATTTT. It is translated as CASKRDSGNTIYF.

This clone has just a few counts. This chain connects TRBV5-1 to TRBJ2-7, with 7 bases identical to TRBD1. V lost 4 bases and J lost 2; bases outside the gene matches: 3. The CDR3 loop spans 13 amino acids. Germline lookup yields CDR1 SGHRS and CDR2 YFSETQ. The CDR3 region has the DNA TGCGCCAGCAGCAGGGGACAGACCTACGAGCAGTACTTC. Translation: CASSRGQTYEQYF.

This chain's CDR3 is CASSPRDGMNTEAFF. CDR3 nucleotides: TGTGCCAGCTCACCCCGGGACGGAATGAACACTGAAGCTTTCTTT. The chain uses TRBV18 and TRBJ1-1, with D perhaps matching TRBD1 (5 bases). The CDR3 is 15 amino acids. Germline V gene lookup returns CDR1 KGHSH and CDR2 LQKENI. V was shortened by 3 bases and J by 0 bases, with 11 bases between the two germline ends.

As DNA, the CDR3 is TGTGCCAGCAGCCGGGACACCAGGAGCAATCAGCCCCAGCATTTT. Residues: CASSRDTRSNQPQHF. The chain recombines TRBV6-6 with TRBJ1-5, with a weak D call TRBD1 (6 bases). The CDR3 has 15 residues. Trimming removed 6 bases from V and 1 base from J, with 13 bases in between. CDR1 is MNHNY and CDR2 is SVGAGI in the germline V gene (reference sequence).

This clone is categorized as medium-sized. The chain links TRBV6-6 to TRBJ1-1; tentatively, D is TRBD1 (6 bases). With 0 bases removed from V and 4 bases from J, the gap between germline ends came to 12 bases. CDR1 is MNHNY, CDR2 SVGAGI, per germline (reference sequence). The CDR3 covers 15 residues. Here the CDR3 DNA reads TGTGCCAGCAGTTACTCGGGCAGGGGTCTCACTGAAGCTTTCTTT. Translation: CASSYSGRGLTEAFF.

The chain has TRBV5-4 and TRBJ1-2; D perhaps matches TRBD1 (5 bases). This CDR3 is 14 amino acids long. The V end was cut by 0 bases, the J end by 8 bases, with 14 bases between. The germline V gene encodes CDR1 SGHNT and CDR2 YYREEE (reference sequence). DNA of the CDR3: TGTGCCAGCAGCTTGGGTCCAGGGACTCGGGGCTACACCTTC. This gives the protein CASSLGPGTRGYTF.

This chain uses TRBV19 with TRBJ2-7, with D perhaps matching TRBD2 (6 bases). V shed 4 bases and J shed 4 bases, with 14 bases lying between them. This CDR3 is 14 amino acids long. Per the germline V gene, CDR1 is LNHDA and CDR2 is SQIVND (reference sequence). This CDR3 reads CASSTGLARYEQYF. In nucleotides, the CDR3 is TGTGCCAGTAGTACGGGGCTAGCGAGATACGAGCAGTACTTC.

The rearrangement uses TRBV11-3 and TRBJ1-2; no definite D call. Trimming pared 5 bases from V and 6 bases from J, leaving 10 bases between. The CDR3 is made up of 12 amino acids. Germline V CDR1 and CDR2: SGHNT, YENEEA. CDR3 sequence: CASSPDENGYTF. CDR3 DNA sequence: TGTGCCAGCAGCCCTGACGAGAATGGCTACACCTTC.

This clone is categorized as medium-sized. The J gene is TRBJ2-3, the V gene TRBV18; 12 bases match TRBD2. There are 16 residues in the CDR3. Germline V gene data show CDR1 as KGHSH and CDR2 as LQKENI. V trimming: 1 base; J trimming: 3 bases; junction bases outside the gene matches: 2. The CDR3 here is CASSPRTSGATDTQYF. DNA for the CDR3: TGTGCCAGCTCACCACGGACTAGCGGGGCTACAGATACGCAGTATTTT.

The rearrangement uses TRBV10-3 and TRBJ2-5; a weak D match, TRBD2 (7 bases). The CDR3 is 14 amino acids. V lost 11 bases and J lost 1, with 17 bases in between. From germline, CDR1 is ENHRY and CDR2 SYGVKD. In DNA, the CDR3 is TGTGCCGCACAAAGGGGGGGAACCCAAGAGACCCAGTACTTC. Its translation is CAAQRGGTQETQYF.

This clone was seen a few times. The chain links TRBV5-1 to TRBJ2-2; TRBD2 agrees at 8 bases. Trimming removed 4 bases from V and 0 bases from J; junction bases left unmatched: 5. This CDR3 has 16 residues. CDR1 is SGHRS and CDR2 is YFSETQ in the germline V gene. The CDR3 reads CASSTVLAANTGELFF. DNA for the CDR3: TGCGCCAGCAGCACGGTACTAGCGGCGAACACCGGGGAGCTGTTTTTT.

The V call is TRBV6-6, the J call TRBJ1-5, with TRBD1 matching over 7 bases. The length of the CDR3 is 16 residues. V shed 6 bases and J 1 base; nucleotides not matched to a gene: 9. Per germline, CDR1 MNHNY and CDR2 SVGAGI (reference sequence). CDR3: CASRLTGARSNQPQHF. CDR3 nucleotides: TGTGCCAGCAGGCTAACAGGGGCAAGGAGCAATCAGCCCCAGCATTTT.

The chain employs TRBV10-2 and TRBJ2-1; D gene ambiguous. There are 14 residues in the CDR3. Germline loops: CDR1 WSHSY, CDR2 SAAADI. Trimming pared 3 bases from V and 0 bases from J, leaving 6 bases between. CDR3 protein: CASSDFSSYNEQFF. The CDR3 nucleotides are TGCGCCAGCAGTGACTTTAGCTCCTACAATGAGCAGTTCTTC.

This clone was seen once. This sequence joins TRBV10-2 and TRBJ1-1, with 7 bases fitting TRBD1. Germline loops: CDR1 WSHSY, CDR2 SAAADI. The CDR3 totals 14 residues. The V segment lost 6 bases and the J segment 2 bases; nucleotides outside the gene matches: 6. The CDR3 DNA sequence: TGCGCCAGCAGATTGGGACAGCGTAACACTGAAGCTTTCTTT. Translation: CASRLGQRNTEAFF.